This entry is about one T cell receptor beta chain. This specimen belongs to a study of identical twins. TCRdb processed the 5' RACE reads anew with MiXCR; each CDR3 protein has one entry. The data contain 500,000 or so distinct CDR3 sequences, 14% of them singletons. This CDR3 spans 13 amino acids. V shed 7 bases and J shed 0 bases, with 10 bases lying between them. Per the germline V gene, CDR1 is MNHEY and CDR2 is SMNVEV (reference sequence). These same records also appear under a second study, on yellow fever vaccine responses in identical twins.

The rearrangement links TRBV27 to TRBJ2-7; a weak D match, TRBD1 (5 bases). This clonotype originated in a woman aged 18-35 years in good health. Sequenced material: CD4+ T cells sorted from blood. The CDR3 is CASKDQGSYEQYF. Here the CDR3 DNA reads TGTGCCAGCAAGGACCAGGGCTCCTACGAGCAGTACTTC.